Listed here is a single TCR beta chain. Antigen specificity is unknown. These data originate in a study of T cells expressing NK-cell markers. The study's findings and limits: Dominance of the CD3+CD56-NKG2C+ fraction by these clonotypes also held in several donors. CD8+ T cells in over five donors included dominant NKG2C+ clonotypes at roughly 1.0-7.0%.

Reanalyzing the 5' RACE reads, TCRdb keeps one entry per CDR3 protein, without DNA. The sample table sets out about 160,000 distinct CDR3 sequences. Sample: blood T cells: a sorted CD56 or NKG2C T cell subset, CD4+ or CD8+ T cells, or bulk PBMC T cells (not recorded which). This receptor was identified in a woman aged 18-70 years in good health.

CDR3 amino acids: CASSPPDRVVKQPQHF. This chain connects TRBV6-2 or TRBV6-3 to TRBJ1-5; TCRdb lists TRBD1, though no DNA is available to test this call. Germline assignment: CDR1 MNHEY and CDR2 SVGEGT. CDR3 length: 16 residues.